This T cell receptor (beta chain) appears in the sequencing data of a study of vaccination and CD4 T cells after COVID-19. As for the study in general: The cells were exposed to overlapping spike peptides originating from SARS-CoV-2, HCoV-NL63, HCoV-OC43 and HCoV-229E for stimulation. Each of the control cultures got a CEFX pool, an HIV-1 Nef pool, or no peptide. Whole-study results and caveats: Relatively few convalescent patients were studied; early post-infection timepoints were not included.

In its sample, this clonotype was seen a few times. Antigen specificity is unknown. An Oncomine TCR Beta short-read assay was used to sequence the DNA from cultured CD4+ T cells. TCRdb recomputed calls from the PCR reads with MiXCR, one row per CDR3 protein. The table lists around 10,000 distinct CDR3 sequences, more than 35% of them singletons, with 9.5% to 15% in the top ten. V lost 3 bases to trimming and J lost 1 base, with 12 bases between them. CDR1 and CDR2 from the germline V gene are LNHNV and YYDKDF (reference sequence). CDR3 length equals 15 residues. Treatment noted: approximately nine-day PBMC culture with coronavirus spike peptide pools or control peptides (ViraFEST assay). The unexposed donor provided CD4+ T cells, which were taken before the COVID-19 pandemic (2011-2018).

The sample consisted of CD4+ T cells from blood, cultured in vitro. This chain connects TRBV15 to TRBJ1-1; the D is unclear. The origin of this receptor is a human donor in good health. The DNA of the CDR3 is TGTGCCACCAGCAGGGTCAGTTATACGAACACTGAAGCTTTCTTT. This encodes CATSRVSYTNTEAFF.